This TCR beta chain was profiled in a study of early T cells in non-severe SARS-CoV-2 infection. In the study overall: The authors sequenced bulk RNA from unsorted whole blood, leaving chains unpaired.

The CDR3 is made up of 16 amino acids. V shed 4 bases and J 2 bases; nucleotides not matched to a gene: 8. Germline CDR1 reads SGDLS; CDR2 reads YYNGEE. Separate cDNA molecules each had unique molecular identifiers attached to them. TCRdb reanalysed the 5' RACE reads using MiXCR and keeps one entry per CDR3 protein. The data contain about 49,000 distinct CDR3 sequences, 10% to 15% of them singletons. This clonotype was detected many times. The receptor was derived from an adult who was a healthcare worker with PCR-confirmed SARS-CoV-2 infection or an uninfected control (not recorded which). Sequencing was performed on whole blood. The rearrangement joins TRBV9 to TRBJ2-3; 9 bases line up with TRBD2. In nucleotides, the CDR3 is TGTGCCAGCAGCCCCGGGGCGGGGGGGACCACAGATACGCAGTATTTT. Amino acids: CASSPGAGGTTDTQYF.